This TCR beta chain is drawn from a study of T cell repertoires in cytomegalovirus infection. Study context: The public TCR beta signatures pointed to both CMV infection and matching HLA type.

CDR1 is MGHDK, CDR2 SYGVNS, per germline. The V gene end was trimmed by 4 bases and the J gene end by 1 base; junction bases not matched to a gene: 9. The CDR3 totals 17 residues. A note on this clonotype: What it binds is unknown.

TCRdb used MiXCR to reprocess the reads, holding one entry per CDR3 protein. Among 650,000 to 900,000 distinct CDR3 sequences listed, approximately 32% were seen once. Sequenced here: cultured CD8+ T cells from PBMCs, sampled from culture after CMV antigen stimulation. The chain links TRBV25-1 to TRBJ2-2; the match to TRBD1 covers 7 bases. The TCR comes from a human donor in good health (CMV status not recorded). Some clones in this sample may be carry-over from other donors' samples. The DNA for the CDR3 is TGTGCCAGCAGTGGATTCCAGACAGGGAGGAACACCGGGGAGCTGTTTTTT. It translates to CASSGFQTGRNTGELFF.